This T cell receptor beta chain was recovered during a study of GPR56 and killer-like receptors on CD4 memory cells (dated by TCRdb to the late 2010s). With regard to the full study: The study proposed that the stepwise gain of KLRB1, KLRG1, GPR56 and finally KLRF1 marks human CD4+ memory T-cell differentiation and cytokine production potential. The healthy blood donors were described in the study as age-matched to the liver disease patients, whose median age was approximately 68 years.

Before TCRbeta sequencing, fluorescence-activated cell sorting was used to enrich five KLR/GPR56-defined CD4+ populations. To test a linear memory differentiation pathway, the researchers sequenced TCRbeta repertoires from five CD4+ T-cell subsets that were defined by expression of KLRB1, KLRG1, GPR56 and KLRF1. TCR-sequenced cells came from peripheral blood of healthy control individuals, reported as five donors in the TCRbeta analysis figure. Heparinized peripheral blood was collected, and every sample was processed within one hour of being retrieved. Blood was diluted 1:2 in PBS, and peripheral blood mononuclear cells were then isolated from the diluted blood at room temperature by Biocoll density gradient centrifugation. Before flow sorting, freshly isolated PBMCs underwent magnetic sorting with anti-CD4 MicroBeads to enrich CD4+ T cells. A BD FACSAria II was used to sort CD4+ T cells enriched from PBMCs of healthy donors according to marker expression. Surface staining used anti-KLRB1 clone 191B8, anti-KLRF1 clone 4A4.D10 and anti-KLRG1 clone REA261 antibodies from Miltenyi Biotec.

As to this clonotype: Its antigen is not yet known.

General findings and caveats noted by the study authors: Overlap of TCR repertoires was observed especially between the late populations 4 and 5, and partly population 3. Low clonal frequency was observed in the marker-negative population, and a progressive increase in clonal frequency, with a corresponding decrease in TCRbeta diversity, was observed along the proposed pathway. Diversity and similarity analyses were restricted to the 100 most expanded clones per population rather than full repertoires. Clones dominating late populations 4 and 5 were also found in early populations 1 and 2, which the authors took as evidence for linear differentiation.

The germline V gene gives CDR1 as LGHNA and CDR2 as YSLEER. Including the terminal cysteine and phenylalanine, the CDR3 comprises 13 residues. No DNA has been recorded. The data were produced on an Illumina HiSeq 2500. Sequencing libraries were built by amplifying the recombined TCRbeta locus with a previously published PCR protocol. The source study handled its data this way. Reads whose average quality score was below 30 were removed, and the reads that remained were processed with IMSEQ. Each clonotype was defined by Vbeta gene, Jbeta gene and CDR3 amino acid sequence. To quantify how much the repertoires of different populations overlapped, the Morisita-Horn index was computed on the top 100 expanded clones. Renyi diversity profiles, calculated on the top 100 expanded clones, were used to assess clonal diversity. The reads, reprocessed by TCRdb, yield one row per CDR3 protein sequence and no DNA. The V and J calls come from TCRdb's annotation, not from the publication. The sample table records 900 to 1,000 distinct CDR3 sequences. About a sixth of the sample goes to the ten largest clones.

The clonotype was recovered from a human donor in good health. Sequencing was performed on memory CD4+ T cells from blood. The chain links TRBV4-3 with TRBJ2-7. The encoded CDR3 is CASSQDWRYEQYF.